This T cell receptor beta chain was captured in a study of shared clonotypes between healthy human individuals. Whole-study context: CD4 naive and CD4 memory each took three plates per donor, while CD8 naive took two and CD8 memory one.

This CDR3 comprises 14 residues. V was shortened by 7 bases and J by 5 bases, with 17 bases between the two germline ends. Germline CDR1 LGHNT, CDR2 FRNRAP. About this clone itself: Its antigen is as yet unknown.

Sequencing was performed with immunoSEQ multiplex PCR; in TCRdb, only in-frame clones are kept and a portion is missing. The sample has roughly 2.5 million clones, just over 90% seen once. Whole-study results and caveats: Apart from blood, nothing was sampled; tissue repertoires likely differ.

The gene calls are TRBV12-5 and TRBJ1-1; a possible D gene is TRBD1 (6 bases). Source material: naive CD4+ T cells sorted from blood. Described subset: CD45RA+ positively selected. The TCR comes from a man younger than 35 in good health. The chain's CDR3 is CASAPGGRGTEAFF. The CDR3 DNA is TGTGCTAGTGCCCCCGGGGGTAGGGGGACTGAAGCTTTCTTT.